This TCR beta chain was identified during a study of beta chain features in type 1 diabetes. In the case of this clone: Its specificity is not known.

The isolated RNA, all of it, was reverse transcribed, so expressed TCRB transcripts were what got sequenced. TCRdb's table, derived via immunoSEQ multiplex PCR, lists solely in-frame clones and lacks some. The table records over 40,000 clones, just over 50% of them present only once. Study-level results: Unsettled here was the matter of whether HLA type influences TCRB rearrangement. Lower insertion and higher deletion counts appeared at VDJ junctions in type 1 diabetes patients. Researchers report that Type 1 diabetes patients had moderately but significantly shorter TCRB CDR3s across all four CD4+ subsets.

Each donor gave one heparinised blood draw averaging roughly 120 mL. Sequencing was done on a sample of Tregs from blood. The receptor was derived from a woman between 18 and 30 years old in good health.

CDR3 DNA: TGCGCCAGCAGCCAAGATCGGGGGGTCGACTACAATGAGCAGTTCTTC. Its protein is CASSQDRGVDYNEQFF. The J gene is TRBJ2-1, the V gene TRBV4-1; TRBD2 matches at 7 bases. The CDR3 totals 16 residues. Germline V gene lookup returns CDR1 MGHRA and CDR2 YSYEKL. With 0 bases clipped from V and 3 bases from J, the junction kept 5 bases outside the gene matches.